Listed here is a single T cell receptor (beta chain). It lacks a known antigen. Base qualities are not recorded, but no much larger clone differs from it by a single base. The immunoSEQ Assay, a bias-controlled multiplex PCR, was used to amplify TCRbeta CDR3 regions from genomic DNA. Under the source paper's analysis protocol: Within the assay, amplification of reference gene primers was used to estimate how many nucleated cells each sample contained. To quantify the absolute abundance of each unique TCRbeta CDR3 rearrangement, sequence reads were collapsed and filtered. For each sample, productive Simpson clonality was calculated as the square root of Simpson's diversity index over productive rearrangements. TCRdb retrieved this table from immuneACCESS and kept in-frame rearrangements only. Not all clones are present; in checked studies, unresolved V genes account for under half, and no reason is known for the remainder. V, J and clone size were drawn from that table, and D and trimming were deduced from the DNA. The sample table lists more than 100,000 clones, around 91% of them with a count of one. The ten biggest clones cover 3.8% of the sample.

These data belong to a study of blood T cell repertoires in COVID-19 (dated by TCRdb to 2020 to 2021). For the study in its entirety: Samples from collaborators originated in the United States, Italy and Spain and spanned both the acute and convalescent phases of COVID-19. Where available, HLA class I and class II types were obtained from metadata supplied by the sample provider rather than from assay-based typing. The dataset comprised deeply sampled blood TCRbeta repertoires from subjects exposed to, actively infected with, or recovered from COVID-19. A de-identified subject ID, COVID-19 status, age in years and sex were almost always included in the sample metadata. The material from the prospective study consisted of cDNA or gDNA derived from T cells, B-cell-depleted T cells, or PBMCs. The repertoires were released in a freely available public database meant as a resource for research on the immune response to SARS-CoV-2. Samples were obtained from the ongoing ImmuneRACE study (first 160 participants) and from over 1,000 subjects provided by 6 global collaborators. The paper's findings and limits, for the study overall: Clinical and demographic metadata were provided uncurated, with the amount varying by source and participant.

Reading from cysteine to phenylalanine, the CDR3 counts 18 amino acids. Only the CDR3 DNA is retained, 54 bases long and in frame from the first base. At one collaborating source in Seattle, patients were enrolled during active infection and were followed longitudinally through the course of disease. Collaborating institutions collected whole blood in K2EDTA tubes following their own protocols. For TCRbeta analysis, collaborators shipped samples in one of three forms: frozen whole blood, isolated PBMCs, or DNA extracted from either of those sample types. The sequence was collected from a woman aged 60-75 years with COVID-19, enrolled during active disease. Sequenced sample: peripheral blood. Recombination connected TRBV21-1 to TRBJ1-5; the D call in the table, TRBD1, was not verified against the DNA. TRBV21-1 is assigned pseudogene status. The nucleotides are TGTGCCAGCAGCAAAGTTGACATCAGGGGGTTTGGCAATCAGCCCCAGCATTTT. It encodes CASSKVDIRGFGNQPQHF.